This is a list of T cell receptor beta chains from one sample in a study of Tregs in tolerant kidney transplant recipients. Generated by immunoSEQ multiplex PCR, the TCRdb table keeps only in-frame clones and is missing some. The sample records approximately 20,000 clones, about two thirds being singletons. For these receptors, no antigen is known. The sequenced sample consisted of Tregs from blood cultured with allogeneic cells. These receptors came from a human donor in good health. The CDR3 runs from the conserved cysteine through the conserved F or W. Fields, in order: J gene, clone size, D gene, V gene, CDR3 protein, CDR3 DNA. A D gene is named only where the DNA matches it firmly. Rows give clone size only sometimes, using once, few, many, or a class for an expanded clone.

J: TRBJ1-2; size: NA; D: NA; V: TRBV2; CDR3: CASTRAGPRGYTF; DNA: TGTGCCAGCACCCGAGCAGGGCCAAGGGGCTACACCTTC
J: TRBJ2-7; size: NA; D: TRBD2; V: TRBV4-2; CDR3: CASSQDATSFYEQYF; DNA: TGTGCCAGCAGCCAAGACGCGACTAGCTTCTATGAGCAGTACTTC
J: TRBJ2-1; size: NA; D: NA; V: TRBV7-2; CDR3: CASSLISGVGNEQFF; DNA: TGTGCCAGCAGCTTAATTTCGGGAGTAGGCAATGAGCAGTTCTTC
J: TRBJ2-1; size: NA; D: TRBD1; V: TRBV7-2; CDR3: CASSRSGTVYNEQFF; DNA: TGTGCCAGCAGCCGCAGTGGGACAGTTTACAATGAGCAGTTCTTC
J: TRBJ2-2; size: NA; D: TRBD2; V: TRBV9; CDR3: CASSVARGLAGVPGELFF; DNA: TGTGCCAGCAGCGTAGCTAGGGGACTAGCGGGAGTTCCCGGGGAGCTGTTTTTT
J: TRBJ1-3; size: NA; D: NA; V: TRBV10-3; CDR3: CAINSRSSGNTIYF; DNA: TGTGCCATCAACTCGCGGAGCTCTGGAAACACCATATATTTT
J: TRBJ2-1; size: NA; D: TRBD2; V: TRBV6-4; CDR3: CASSSSGYNEQFF; DNA: TGTGCCAGCAGTTCTAGCGGATACAATGAGCAGTTCTTC
J: TRBJ2-2; size: few; D: TRBD2; V: TRBV7-2; CDR3: CASSLAGGAGELFF; DNA: TGTGCCAGCAGCTTAGCGGGAGGGGCCGGGGAGCTGTTTTTT
J: TRBJ2-2; size: NA; D: NA; V: TRBV27; CDR3: CASGWDQPPGSCFF; DNA: NA
J: TRBJ1-4; size: NA; D: TRBD1; V: TRBV6-1; CDR3: CASGQGYEKLFF; DNA: TGTGCCAGCGGACAGGGTTACGAAAAACTGTTTTTT
J: TRBJ2-5; size: NA; D: NA; V: TRBV6-6; CDR3: CATRIDQETQYF; DNA: TGTGCCACCCGGATAGATCAAGAGACCCAGTACTTC
J: TRBJ2-3; size: NA; D: NA; V: TRBV7-8; CDR3: CASSLPPRAPTDTQYF; DNA: TGTGCCAGCAGCTTACCCCCCCGGGCTCCCACAGATACGCAGTATTTT
J: TRBJ2-7; size: NA; D: NA; V: TRBV5-4; CDR3: CASSPASYEQYF; DNA: TGTGCCAGCAGCCCGGCCTCCTACGAGCAGTACTTC
J: TRBJ2-7; size: NA; D: NA; V: TRBV5-8; CDR3: CASRWTDRVPYEQYF; DNA: TGTGCCAGCAGGTGGACTGATAGGGTACCCTACGAGCAGTACTTC
J: TRBJ1-2; size: medium-sized; D: TRBD1; V: TRBV18; CDR3: CASSSLGTGYEGNYGYTF; DNA: TGTGCCAGCTCATCTCTCGGGACAGGGTACGAGGGTAACTATGGCTACACCTTC
J: TRBJ1-2; size: few; D: NA; V: TRBV27; CDR3: CASSATGLGYTF; DNA: TGTGCCAGCAGCGCCACGGGACTCGGCTACACCTTC
J: TRBJ1-2; size: NA; D: NA; V: TRBV11-2; CDR3: CASSLGAFYGYTF; DNA: TGTGCCAGCAGCCTCGGGGCCTTCTATGGCTACACCTTC
J: TRBJ2-5; size: NA; D: NA; V: TRBV18; CDR3: CASSPRGETQYF; DNA: TGTGCCAGCTCACCACGAGGAGAGACCCAGTACTTC
J: TRBJ1-2; size: few; D: NA; V: TRBV5-6; CDR3: CASSLAGRSLYGYTF; DNA: TGTGCCAGCAGCTTGGCGGGGCGGAGCCTCTATGGCTACACCTTC
J: TRBJ1-5; size: NA; D: NA; V: TRBV18; CDR3: CASSARVDQPQHF; DNA: TGTGCCAGCTCAGCCAGGGTCGATCAGCCCCAGCATTTT
J: TRBJ1-3; size: NA; D: NA; V: TRBV2; CDR3: CASKTQPSSGNTIYF; DNA: TGTGCCAGCAAGACACAGCCAAGCTCTGGAAACACCATATATTTT
J: TRBJ2-3; size: NA; D: TRBD1; V: TRBV2; CDR3: CATRFQGAWTDTQYF; DNA: TGTGCCACTCGATTCCAGGGGGCATGGACAGATACGCAGTATTTT
J: TRBJ1-2; size: few; D: NA; V: TRBV9; CDR3: CASSVAHTRGYTF; DNA: TGTGCCAGCAGCGTAGCCCATACGCGAGGCTACACCTTC
J: TRBJ2-5; size: NA; D: NA; V: TRBV5-1; CDR3: CASRQGGGGETQYF; DNA: TGCGCCAGCAGACAGGGAGGGGGGGGCGAGACCCAGTACTTC
J: TRBJ1-1; size: NA; D: NA; V: TRBV5-1; CDR3: CASSSWNTEAFF; DNA: TGCGCCAGCAGCTCCTGGAACACTGAAGCTTTCTTT
J: TRBJ2-7; size: few; D: TRBD2; V: TRBV11-2; CDR3: CASSTSGGKSYEQYF; DNA: TGTGCCAGCAGCACTAGCGGGGGGAAATCCTACGAGCAGTACTTC
J: TRBJ2-5; size: NA; D: NA; V: TRBV19; CDR3: CASSIELVSFLGTQYF; DNA: TGTGCCAGTAGTATAGAGTTGGTCAGTTTTTTAGGGACCCAGTACTTC
J: TRBJ2-7; size: NA; D: TRBD2; V: TRBV6-5; CDR3: CASSFGLDYGEQYF; DNA: TGTGCCAGCAGTTTTGGACTAGACTATGGCGAGCAGTACTTC
J: TRBJ1-2; size: once; D: TRBD1; V: TRBV7-9; CDR3: CASSLGDREYYGYTF; DNA: TGTGCCAGCAGCTTAGGGGACAGGGAATACTATGGCTACACCTTC
J: TRBJ1-2; size: NA; D: NA; V: TRBV5-6; CDR3: CASSLVGDDYGYTF; DNA: TGTGCCAGCAGCTTGGTAGGGGATGACTATGGCTACACCTTC
J: TRBJ1-2; size: few; D: NA; V: TRBV15; CDR3: CATSRDLVTGHYGYTF; DNA: TGTGCCACCAGCAGAGATCTGGTCACAGGACACTATGGCTACACCTTC
J: TRBJ2-7; size: NA; D: TRBD1; V: TRBV27; CDR3: CASSFQRGQSYEQYF; DNA: TGTGCCAGCAGTTTCCAGAGGGGGCAGTCCTACGAGCAGTACTTC
J: TRBJ2-1; size: once; D: TRBD2; V: TRBV7-2; CDR3: CASRRTSGSYNEQFF; DNA: TGTGCCAGCAGACGGACTAGCGGGAGCTACAATGAGCAGTTCTTC
J: TRBJ1-5; size: NA; D: TRBD1; V: TRBV6-5; CDR3: CASRPTGAASAQHF; DNA: TGTGCCAGCAGGCCGACAGGGGCCGCCTCGGCCCAGCATTTT
J: TRBJ2-7; size: few; D: NA; V: TRBV2; CDR3: CASRVGGEQYF; DNA: TGTGCCAGCAGGGTGGGCGGTGAGCAGTACTTC
J: TRBJ2-3; size: NA; D: TRBD2; V: TRBV9; CDR3: CASSVRGASGGTDTQYF; DNA: TGTGCCAGCAGCGTAAGAGGGGCTAGCGGGGGCACAGATACGCAGTATTTT
J: TRBJ2-1; size: NA; D: NA; V: TRBV2; CDR3: CASSVGVYNEQFF; DNA: TGTGCCAGCAGCGTCGGGGTTTACAATGAGCAGTTCTTC
J: TRBJ1-2; size: medium-sized; D: NA; V: TRBV7-9; CDR3: CASSLGRSLFRYGYTF; DNA: TGTGCCAGCAGCTTAGGACGAAGCCTGTTCCGGTATGGCTACACCTTC
J: TRBJ2-2; size: NA; D: TRBD2; V: TRBV2; CDR3: CASGTSGSRTGELFF; DNA: TGTGCCAGCGGGACTAGCGGGAGTAGGACCGGGGAGCTGTTTTTT
J: TRBJ2-2; size: NA; D: NA; V: TRBV10-1; CDR3: CASSVLREGRNTGELFF; DNA: TGCGCCAGCAGTGTCCTCAGAGAAGGGAGGAACACCGGGGAGCTGTTTTTT